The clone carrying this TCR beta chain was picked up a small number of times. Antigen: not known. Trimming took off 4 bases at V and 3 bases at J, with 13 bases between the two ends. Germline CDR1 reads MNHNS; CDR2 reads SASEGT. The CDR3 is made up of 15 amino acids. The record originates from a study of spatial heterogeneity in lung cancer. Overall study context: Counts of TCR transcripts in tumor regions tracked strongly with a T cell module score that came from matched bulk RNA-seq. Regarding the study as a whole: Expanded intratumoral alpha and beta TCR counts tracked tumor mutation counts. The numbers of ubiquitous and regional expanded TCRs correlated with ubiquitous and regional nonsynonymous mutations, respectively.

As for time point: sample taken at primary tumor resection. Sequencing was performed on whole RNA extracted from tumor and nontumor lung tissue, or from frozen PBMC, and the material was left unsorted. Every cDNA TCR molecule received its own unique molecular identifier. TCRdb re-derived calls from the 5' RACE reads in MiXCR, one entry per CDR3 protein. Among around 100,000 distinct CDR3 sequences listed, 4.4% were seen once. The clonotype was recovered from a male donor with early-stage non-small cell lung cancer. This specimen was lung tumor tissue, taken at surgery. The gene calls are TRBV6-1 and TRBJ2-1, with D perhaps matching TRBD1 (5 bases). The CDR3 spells CASSADSGNYNEQFF. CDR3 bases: TGTGCCAGCAGTGCTGACAGTGGTAACTACAATGAGCAGTTCTTC.